These T cell receptor beta chains were read from a single sample in a study of blood T cells in healthy people across ages. MiXCR, run by TCRdb on the 5' RACE reads, gives a single entry per CDR3 protein. Of roughly 1.5 million distinct CDR3 sequences in the sample, roughly 43% were seen once. The material sequenced was blood. These receptors all stem from a woman younger than 30 in good health. CDR3s include the opening cysteine and the closing phenylalanine or tryptophan. A D gene is named only where the DNA matches it firmly. Rows may omit the clone size; those that give it use once, few, many or a size class.

D: NA
J: TRBJ1-2
V: TRBV5-1
size: NA
CDR3: CASSWGTEKDYGYTF
DNA: TGCGCCAGCAGCTGGGGGACGGAAAAGGACTATGGCTACACCTTC

D: NA
J: TRBJ1-1
V: TRBV20-1
size: NA
CDR3: CSAPYLTAYRGAFF
DNA: TGCAGTGCCCCTTATCTAACAGCTTATAGGGGGGCTTTCTTT

D: TRBD2
J: TRBJ2-1
V: TRBV9
size: NA
CDR3: CACSSPTGTSLLNEQFF
DNA: TGTGCCTGCAGCTCCCCGACCGGGACTAGCCTTCTCAATGAGCAGTTCTTC

D: NA
J: TRBJ1-6
V: TRBV7-9
size: few
CDR3: CASSETSQERYCALHF
DNA: TGTGCCAGCAGCGAAACTTCACAGGAGCGGTATTGCGCCCTCCACTTT

D: NA
J: TRBJ2-5
V: TRBV6-6
size: few
CDR3: CASSYQGGGTQYF
DNA: TGTGCCAGCAGTTACCAGGGGGGCGGGACCCAGTACTTC

D: TRBD2
J: TRBJ2-1
V: TRBV7-2
size: NA
CDR3: CASSFSAGGLTGEQFF
DNA: TGTGCCAGCAGCTTTAGCGCGGGGGGGCTCACAGGTGAGCAGTTCTTC

D: TRBD2
J: TRBJ2-1
V: TRBV20-1
size: NA
CDR3: CSRLAGTNPMKNEQFF
DNA: TGCAGTCGACTAGCGGGGACCAACCCGATGAAGAATGAGCAGTTCTTC

D: NA
J: TRBJ1-5
V: TRBV28
size: NA
CDR3: CASMTGLTKHF
DNA: TGTGCCAGCATGACCGGTCTTACTAAGCATTTT

D: NA
J: TRBJ2-7
V: TRBV5-6
size: NA
CDR3: CASMELGAGEQYF
DNA: TGTGCCAGTATGGAACTGGGGGCCGGCGAGCAGTACTTC

D: NA
J: TRBJ2-5
V: TRBV6-2/TRBV6-3
size: NA
CDR3: CASSYSVREQYF
DNA: TGTGCCAGCAGTTACTCGGTCCGTGAGCAGTACTTC

D: NA
J: TRBJ1-1
V: TRBV20-1
size: NA
CDR3: CSARDGAFF
DNA: TGCAGTGCGAGGGATGGGGCTTTCTTT

D: NA
J: TRBJ1-4
V: TRBV24-1
size: once
CDR3: CATRDTTNEKLFF
DNA: TGTGCCACCAGGGACACAACTAATGAAAAACTGTTTTTT

D: NA
J: TRBJ2-1
V: TRBV9
size: NA
CDR3: CASSPVSLYNEQFF
DNA: TGTGCCAGCAGCCCGGTGAGCCTTTACAATGAGCAGTTCTTC

D: TRBD1
J: TRBJ1-2
V: TRBV28
size: NA
CDR3: CASSPGGLSGYTF
DNA: TGTGCCAGCAGTCCAGGGGGTTTATCTGGCTACACCTTC

D: TRBD2
J: TRBJ2-7
V: TRBV24-1
size: NA
CDR3: CATSASGGSYEQYF
DNA: TGTGCCACCAGCGCAAGCGGGGGCTCCTACGAGCAGTACTTC

D: NA
J: TRBJ2-1
V: TRBV27
size: NA
CDR3: CASSQDRPLYNEQFF
DNA: TGTGCCAGCAGTCAGGACAGACCCCTTTACAATGAGCAGTTCTTC

D: NA
J: TRBJ1-2
V: TRBV21-1
size: NA
CDR3: CASSKPGTGTYGYTF
DNA: TGTGCCAGCAGCAAACCCGGGACAGGGACCTATGGCTACACCTTC

D: TRBD2
J: TRBJ2-3
V: TRBV29-1
size: many
CDR3: CSVASGAVDTQYF
DNA: TGCAGCGTTGCCAGCGGGGCGGTAGATACGCAGTATTTT

D: NA
J: TRBJ1-6
V: TRBV10-2
size: NA
CDR3: CASSETWQDNSPPHF
DNA: TGCGCCAGCAGTGAGACGTGGCAAGATAATTCACCCCCCCACTTT

D: TRBD1
J: TRBJ2-1
V: TRBV14
size: NA
CDR3: CASSQGRQGYNEQFF
DNA: TGTGCCAGCAGCCAGGGGAGACAGGGGTACAATGAGCAGTTCTTC

D: NA
J: TRBJ2-3
V: TRBV21-1
size: NA
CDR3: CASSPGTVENDTQYF
DNA: TGTGCCAGCAGCCCGGGGACAGTGGAGAATGATACGCAGTATTTT

D: NA
J: TRBJ1-2
V: TRBV14
size: few
CDR3: CASSQDRRDLNGYTF
DNA: TGTGCCAGCAGCCAAGATCGGCGGGACCTAAATGGCTACACCTTC

D: TRBD2
J: TRBJ2-7
V: TRBV10-3
size: few
CDR3: CASQGGGLACEQYF
DNA: TGTGCCAGCCAGGGAGGAGGACTAGCTTGCGAGCAGTACTTC

D: TRBD1
J: TRBJ2-1
V: TRBV28
size: NA
CDR3: CASSTIRDRAENEQFF
DNA: TGTGCCAGCAGTACTATCCGGGACAGGGCAGAGAATGAGCAGTTCTTC

D: TRBD1
J: TRBJ1-2
V: TRBV7-9
size: once
CDR3: CASSSTGEEGGYTF
DNA: TGTGCCAGCAGCTCGACAGGGGAGGAAGGGGGCTACACCTTC

D: TRBD1
J: TRBJ2-7
V: TRBV27
size: NA
CDR3: CASSLKDRGYYEQYF
DNA: TGTGCCAGCAGTTTAAAAGACAGGGGGTACTACGAGCAGTACTTC

D: TRBD1
J: TRBJ2-1
V: TRBV7-2
size: NA
CDR3: CASSLVGTGGFNEQFF
DNA: TGTGCCAGCAGCTTAGTGGGGACAGGGGGCTTCAATGAGCAGTTCTTC

D: NA
J: TRBJ2-3
V: TRBV4-3
size: NA
CDR3: CASSQDTGTLSTDPQYF
DNA: TGCGCCAGCAGCCAAGATACCGGAACGTTAAGCACAGATCCGCAGTATTTT

D: NA
J: TRBJ2-7
V: TRBV6-2/TRBV6-3
size: few
CDR3: CASSLASGGLEQYF
DNA: TGTGCCAGCAGTCTCGCCTCCGGAGGTCTCGAGCAGTACTTC

D: TRBD1
J: TRBJ2-3
V: TRBV6-2/TRBV6-3
size: many
CDR3: CASSSGTVSTDTQYF
DNA: TGTGCCAGCAGTTCCGGGACAGTAAGCACAGATACGCAGTATTTT

D: NA
J: TRBJ2-1
V: TRBV13
size: few
CDR3: CASSSSDWSSYNEQFF
DNA: TGTGCCAGCAGCTCCTCGGACTGGAGCTCCTACAATGAGCAGTTCTTC

D: NA
J: TRBJ1-1
V: TRBV6-2/TRBV6-3
size: few
CDR3: CASSRGINTEAFF
DNA: TGTGCCAGCAGTAGAGGGATCAACACTGAAGCTTTCTTT

D: NA
J: TRBJ1-4
V: TRBV5-1
size: NA
CDR3: CASSFGTTSEKLFF
DNA: TGCGCCAGCAGCTTCGGTACAACTAGTGAAAAACTGTTTTTT

D: TRBD2
J: TRBJ2-3
V: TRBV7-3
size: NA
CDR3: CASSSIPLAGETDTQYF
DNA: TGTGCCAGCAGCTCGATTCCACTAGCGGGAGAGACAGATACGCAGTATTTT

D: TRBD2
J: TRBJ2-3
V: TRBV7-9
size: NA
CDR3: CASSRALGSLAAPTDTQYF
DNA: TGTGCCAGCAGCCGAGCTCTGGGGAGCCTAGCGGCACCGACAGATACGCAGTATTTT

D: TRBD1
J: TRBJ1-6
V: TRBV18
size: few
CDR3: CASSIRQGAQNSPLHF
DNA: TGTGCCAGCTCAATTAGACAGGGGGCACAGAATTCACCCCTCCACTTT

D: TRBD2
J: TRBJ2-5
V: TRBV20-1
size: NA
CDR3: CSARLAGGPEETQYF
DNA: TGCAGTGCTAGGCTAGCGGGAGGGCCGGAAGAGACCCAGTACTTC